This T cell receptor beta chain was found in a study of T cells expressing NK-cell markers. In the study overall: Source material for TCR beta repertoires consisted of sorted CD3+CD56+NKG2C+, CD3+CD56+NKG2C- and CD3+CD56-NKG2C+ T cells. One of the eight sequenced donors was seronegative, whereas the other seven were HCMV-seropositive.

CDR3 length: 16 residues. Germline V gene lookup returns CDR1 LGHNA and CDR2 YNFKEQ. TCRdb re-called the 5' RACE reads and catalogs CDR3 proteins one per entry, DNA excluded. The sample spans about 150,000 distinct CDR3 sequences; the ten largest clones claim around 21%. The sequence was obtained from a man between 18 and 69 years old in good health. Source material: blood T cells: a sorted CD56 or NKG2C T cell subset, CD4+ or CD8+ T cells, or bulk PBMC T cells (not recorded which). The V call is TRBV4-2, the J call TRBJ2-3; without DNA, the TCRdb call of TRBD1 cannot be checked. The CDR3 is CASSQVLDGGGDTQYF.